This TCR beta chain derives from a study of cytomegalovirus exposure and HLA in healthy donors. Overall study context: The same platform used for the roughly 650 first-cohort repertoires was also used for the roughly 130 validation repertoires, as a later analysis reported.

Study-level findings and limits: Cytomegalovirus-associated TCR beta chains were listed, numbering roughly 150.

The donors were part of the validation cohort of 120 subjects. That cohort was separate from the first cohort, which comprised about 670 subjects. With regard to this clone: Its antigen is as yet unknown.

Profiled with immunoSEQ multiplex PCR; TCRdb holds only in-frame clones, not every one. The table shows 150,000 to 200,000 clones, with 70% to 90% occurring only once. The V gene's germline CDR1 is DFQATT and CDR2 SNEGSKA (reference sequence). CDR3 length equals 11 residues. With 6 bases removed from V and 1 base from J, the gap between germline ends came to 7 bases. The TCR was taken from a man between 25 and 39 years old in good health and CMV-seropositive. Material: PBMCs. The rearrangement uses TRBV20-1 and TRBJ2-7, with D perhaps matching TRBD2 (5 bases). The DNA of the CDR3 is TGCAGTGCCGGGGTATCCTACGAGCAGTACTTC. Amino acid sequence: CSAGVSYEQYF.